These 14 T cell receptor beta chains were sequenced from one sample in a study of blood T cells in healthy people across ages. Through a sample-barcoded 5' primer and a J-beta primer mix, a second PCR was run for roughly 6 to 12 cycles. Each CDR3 protein gets one entry after TCRdb re-called the 5' RACE reads with MiXCR. This table holds more than 800,000 distinct CDR3 sequences, 29% found once. The sequenced sample was blood. The receptors originated from an elderly woman in good health.

This clonotype was recorded many times. The chain has TRBV5-4 and TRBJ1-2, with D tentatively TRBD1 (5 bases). Per the germline V gene, CDR1 is SGHNT and CDR2 is YYREEE (reference sequence). CDR3 size: 15 residues. The V and J ends lost 5 bases and 5 bases respectively, with 19 bases between them. CDR3 nucleotide sequence: TGTGCCAGCAGTTATAGTCAGGGAGCGGGTTATGGCTACACCTTC. Translation gives CASSYSQGAGYGYTF.

This clonotype was detected many times. The V gene is TRBV19, the J gene TRBJ1-2; D gene ambiguous. Trimming removed 4 bases at V and 2 bases at J, with 5 bases between. There are 12 residues in the CDR3. In germline, CDR1 is LNHDA, CDR2 SQIVND (reference sequence). This CDR3 reads CASSRRNYGYTF. The CDR3 DNA is TGTGCCAGTAGTAGGAGGAACTATGGCTACACCTTC.

The rearrangement uses TRBV7-9 and TRBJ1-2; D not resolved. The length of the CDR3 is 12 residues. Germline V lookup: CDR1 SEHNR, CDR2 FQNEAQ (reference sequence). The V end lost 4 bases, the J end lost 14 bases, and 17 bases lay between the germline ends. CDR3 loop: CASSSAGTHPTF. In nucleotides, the CDR3 is TGTGCCAGCAGCTCCGCAGGAACCCACCCTACCTTC.

The V gene is TRBV28, the J gene TRBJ2-5, with TRBD1 matching over 7 bases. CDR3 size: 13 residues. After removal of 8 bases from V and 11 bases from J, the junction contained 14 bases not matched to a gene. The germline CDR1 and CDR2 sequences are MDHEN and SYDVKM. The CDR3 sequence: CASVRDRHNEQYF. The DNA of the CDR3 is TGTGCCAGCGTGAGGGACAGACACAATGAGCAGTACTTC.

Remarks on this clonotype: This may stem from a read error, because a much larger clone lies one nucleotide away. V is TRBV18 and J is TRBJ2-3; D remains unclear. This CDR3 has 13 amino acids. Germline V CDR1 and CDR2: KGHSH, LQKENI. In DNA, the CDR3 is TGTGGCAGCTCACCACGAGTTGCAGATACGCAGTATTTT. This sequence encodes CGSSPRVADTQYF.

This chain connects TRBV19 to TRBJ2-7, with D unclear. Per germline, CDR1 LNHDA and CDR2 SQIVND (reference sequence). V lost 6 bases, J lost 7 bases, and 19 bases lay in between. The CDR3 has 14 amino acids. CDR3 DNA: TGTGCCAGTAGCCCCCTCCGTGGGGATCAGGAGCAGTACTTC. Its translation: CASSPLRGDQEQYF.

This clonotype came up many times. The chain carries TRBV5-1 and TRBJ2-5, with a possible D match to TRBD1 (5 bases). The length of the CDR3 is 15 residues. The ends were cut back, 2 bases at V and 2 bases at J, with 13 bases in the middle. Germline V gene data show CDR1 as SGHRS and CDR2 as YFSETQ. CDR3 nucleotide sequence: TGCGCCAGCAGCTTCCAAGGGGCCGAACAAGAGACCCAGTACTTC. Translating gives CASSFQGAEQETQYF.

Regarding this clonotype: Just one base apart from a much larger clone, this may be a read error. The gene calls are TRBV11-2 and TRBJ2-1, with a weak D call TRBD1 (6 bases). The CDR3 loop spans 14 amino acids. V lost 4 bases and J 10 bases, leaving 17 bases between the germline ends. Germline loops: CDR1 SGHAT, CDR2 FQNNGV. The CDR3 DNA follows: TGTGCCAGCAGCTACAGATCCAGGGGTCGAGAGCAGTTCTTC. Amino acids: CASSYRSRGREQFF.

This clonotype was picked up many times. The rearrangement uses TRBV30 and TRBJ1-5, with TRBD1 identical over 8 bases. The CDR3 length is 12 residues. Losses at the gene ends were 0 bases for V and 11 bases for J; bases not matched to a gene: 3. CDR1 is GTSNPN and CDR2 is SVGIG in the germline V gene (reference sequence). CDR3 protein: CAWSVQGQAQHF. Written as DNA, the CDR3 is TGTGCCTGGAGTGTACAGGGACAGGCCCAGCATTTT.

This clonotype showed up many times. The rearrangement uses TRBV7-9 and TRBJ1-1; 7 bases match TRBD1. J was trimmed by 7 bases and V by 4 bases; bases with no gene match: 3. The length of the CDR3 is 12 residues. Germline V gives CDR1 SEHNR, CDR2 FQNEAQ (reference sequence). The CDR3: CASSSTGFEAFF. DNA of the CDR3: TGTGCCAGCAGCTCGACAGGGTTTGAAGCTTTCTTT.

A note on this clonotype: A much larger clone lies one base from this, so it may be a read error. The chain carries TRBV19 and TRBJ1-2; the D is unclear. Germline V gene sequence: CDR1 LNHDA, CDR2 SQIVND (reference sequence). The CDR3 consists of 10 residues. Deletions cut 9 bases from V and 5 bases from J, with 7 bases between. CDR3 sequence: CASGEYGYTF. For the CDR3, the DNA is TGTGCCAGCGGGGAATATGGCTACACCTTC.

This chain links TRBV20-1 with TRBJ2-1; TRBD2 aligns across 9 bases. With 6 bases clipped from V and 8 bases from J, the junction kept 11 bases outside the gene matches. The CDR3 has 14 amino acids. Germline CDR1 reads DFQATT; CDR2 reads SNEGSKA (reference sequence). The DNA of the CDR3 is TGCAGTGCGGAGCTGCGGGAGGGCACGGATGAGCAGTTCTTC. It encodes CSAELREGTDEQFF.

In this sample, this clonotype turned up a few times. DNA of the CDR3: TGCAGTGCTACAGAGAATGAAAAACTGTTTTTT. Protein: CSATENEKLFF. This rearrangement joins TRBV20-1 to TRBJ1-4; unclear D gene. The CDR3 runs 11 residues. V lost 4 bases and J lost 5, with 5 bases in between. Germline lookup yields CDR1 DFQATT and CDR2 SNEGSKA (reference sequence).

This clonotype was picked up a small number of times. J is TRBJ1-2 and V is TRBV12-3 or TRBV12-4; 7 nucleotides agree with TRBD1. There are 12 residues in the CDR3. The ends lost 5 bases at V and 10 bases at J; junction bases unmatched: 7. The CDR3 loop is CASSQGGIYYTF. CDR3 nucleotides: TGTGCCAGCAGTCAGGGGGGGATCTACTACACCTTC.